This is a list of T cell receptor beta chains from one sample in a study of control samples from healthy donors and cancer patients. Produced via immunoSEQ multiplex PCR; TCRdb's table is partial and in-frame only. Of some 150,000 clones detected, roughly 92% appear once; the ten largest clones hold 2.4%. The specimen was blood. Every receptor here comes from a man aged 50 to 59 in good health. CDR3s include the opening cysteine and the closing phenylalanine or tryptophan. D genes are given only for firm matches. Rows may omit the clone size; those that give it use once, few, many or a size class.

>16|TRBD1|TRBJ2-6|TRBV7-6|-
CASSPTGGPWANVLTF
TGTGCCAGCAGCCCGACAGGGGGTCCTTGGGCCAACGTCCTGACTTTC
>14|-|TRBJ2-1|TRBV6-4|many
CASSDRGESNEQFF
TGTGCCAGCAGTGACAGGGGCGAGAGCAATGAGCAGTTCTTC
>18|-|TRBJ2-7|TRBV28|-
CASTLRERQPTPSYEQYF
TGTGCCAGCACCCTTAGGGAACGACAGCCCACCCCCTCCTACGAGCAGTACTTC
>14|-|TRBJ2-5|TRBV6-5|-
CASSPTRHGETQYF
TGTGCCAGCAGCCCGACAAGGCACGGGGAGACCCAGTACTTC
>15|TRBD1|TRBJ1-4|TRBV19|few
CASSIGGQVREKLFF
TGTGCCAGTAGTATTGGGGGACAGGTCCGTGAAAAACTGTTTTTT
>16|-|TRBJ1-6|TRBV5-5|-
CASSSREGKGDSPLHF
TGTGCCAGCAGCTCCCGGGAAGGGAAGGGAGATTCACCCCTCCACTTT
>14|-|TRBJ1-5|TRBV6-2/TRBV6-3|-
CASSYSIRNQPQHF
TGTGCCAGCAGTTACTCGATCCGCAATCAGCCCCAGCATTTT
>15|-|TRBJ1-3|TRBV21-1|-
CASSRDLLSGNTIYF
TGTGCCAGCAGTAGGGACTTACTCTCTGGAAACACCATATATTTT
>16|-|TRBJ2-2|TRBV10-3|few
CAISPRGQGGAGELFF
TGTGCCATCAGCCCACGAGGACAGGGAGGGGCCGGGGAGCTGTTTTTT
>13|-|TRBJ1-1|TRBV5-1|-
CASSLERGREAFF
TGCGCCAGCAGCTTGGAGCGGGGAAGGGAAGCTTTCTTT
>16|-|TRBJ2-2|TRBV18|-
CASSLNIWDVTGELFF
TGTGCCAGCTCACTGAATATATGGGATGTTACCGGGGAGCTGTTTTTT
>13|-|TRBJ1-4|TRBV5-8|-
CASSFDRDEKLFF
TGTGCCAGCAGCTTCGATAGGGATGAAAAACTGTTTTTT
>15|-|TRBJ2-2|TRBV5-6|-
CASSLVGFNTGELFF
TGTGCCAGCAGCTTGGTGGGGTTCAACACCGGGGAGCTGTTTTTT
>13|-|TRBJ1-6|TRBV28|-
CASRRAMESPLHF
TGTGCCAGCAGAAGAGCAATGGAATCACCCCTCCACTTT
>14|-|TRBJ2-7|TRBV19|-
CASSSGRGTYEQYF
TGTGCCAGTAGTAGTGGTAGAGGTACCTACGAGCAGTACTTC
>12|-|TRBJ1-2|TRBV23-1|-
CASSQSNYGYTF
TGCGCCAGCAGTCAATCGAACTATGGCTACACCTTC
>13|-|TRBJ2-5|TRBV12-3/TRBV12-4|-
CASTTSGGETQYF
TGTGCCAGCACTACCTCAGGTGGAGAGACCCAGTACTTC
>16|-|TRBJ2-2|TRBV5-1|-
CASSLIGRGDTGELFF
TGCGCCAGCAGCTTAATTGGCAGGGGCGACACCGGGGAGCTGTTTTTT
>16|TRBD2|TRBJ2-1|TRBV20-1|once
CSASPGLAVYYNEQFF
TGCAGTGCTAGTCCGGGACTAGCAGTTTACTACAATGAGCAGTTCTTC
>16|TRBD1|TRBJ1-5|TRBV27|-
CASSFGSTGGRQPQHF
TGTGCCAGCAGTTTTGGGTCCACAGGGGGACGTCAGCCCCAGCATTTT
>13|TRBD1|TRBJ1-5|TRBV30|-
CAWASTGAQPQHF
TGTGCCTGGGCTTCTACAGGGGCCCAGCCCCAGCATTTT
>13|-|TRBJ2-1|TRBV11-3|-
CASSLPGSKQQFF
TGTGCCAGCAGCTTACCCGGGAGCAAGCAGCAGTTCTTC
>13|-|TRBJ2-2|TRBV29-1|-
CSVGQPNTGELFF
TGCAGCGTTGGACAGCCTAACACCGGGGAGCTGTTTTTT
>15|-|TRBJ1-3|TRBV7-9|-
CASSLGRSSGNTIYF
TGTGCCAGCAGCTTAGGCCGCAGCTCTGGAAACACCATATATTTT
>14|TRBD2|TRBJ2-7|TRBV2|-
CASSFSGRENEQYF
TGTGCCAGCAGCTTTAGCGGGAGGGAAAACGAGCAGTACTTC
>12|-|TRBJ1-2|TRBV28|-
CASSFKGSGYTF
TGTGCCAGCAGTTTCAAAGGTAGTGGCTACACCTTC
>13|-|TRBJ2-7|TRBV29-1|-
CSAGIGFDYEQYF
TGCAGCGCCGGGATTGGCTTTGATTACGAGCAGTACTTC
>13|-|TRBJ1-3|TRBV29-1|-
CSVEKGSGNTIYF
TGCAGCGTTGAGAAAGGCTCTGGAAACACCATATATTTT
>13|-|TRBJ1-5|TRBV30|-
CAWSGQVGQPQHF
TGTGCCTGGAGTGGACAGGTGGGTCAGCCCCAGCATTTT
>13|-|TRBJ1-1|TRBV7-9|-
CASLGVVNTEAFF
TGTGCCAGCCTAGGGGTGGTGAACACTGAAGCTTTCTTT
>13|-|TRBJ1-2|TRBV6-5|-
CACRGVSGNGYTF
TGTGCCTGTAGGGGGGTGAGTGGGAATGGCTACACCTTC
>14|-|TRBJ2-5|TRBV3-1/TRBV3-2|-
CASSQDRAVETQYF
TGTGCCAGCAGCCAAGATCGAGCGGTTGAGACCCAGTACTTC
>15|TRBD1|TRBJ2-1|TRBV6-4|-
CASSPDGQGYNEQFF
TGTGCCAGCAGTCCGGACGGACAGGGGTACAATGAGCAGTTCTTC
>16|TRBD1|TRBJ1-5|TRBV9|-
CASSVRPDRARQPQHF
TGTGCCAGCAGCGTAAGGCCAGACAGGGCTCGTCAGCCCCAGCATTTT
>11|-|TRBJ1-5|TRBV12-3/TRBV12-4|-
CASSPNQPQHF
TGTGCCAGCAGTCCAAATCAGCCCCAGCATTTT
>16|TRBD2|TRBJ2-5|TRBV11-2|-
CASSQGLAGVRETQYF
TGTGCCAGCAGCCAAGGACTAGCGGGAGTCCGGGAGACCCAGTACTTC
>13|-|TRBJ2-1|TRBV5-1|few
CASSLDPPTGTFF
TGCGCCAGCAGCTTGGACCCCCCGACAGGTACCTTCTTC
>14|-|TRBJ1-1|TRBV3-1/TRBV3-2|-
CASSPMSGVYSAFF
TGTGCCAGCAGCCCGATGTCAGGGGTGTATTCAGCTTTCTTT
>15|-|TRBJ2-7|TRBV7-8|-
CASSFDPDGSYEQYF
TGTGCCAGCAGCTTCGACCCGGACGGTTCCTACGAGCAGTACTTC
>14|-|TRBJ1-1|TRBV5-4|-
CASSFMGSNTEAFF
TGTGCCAGCAGCTTCATGGGGTCTAACACTGAAGCTTTCTTT
>16|-|TRBJ2-7|TRBV3-1/TRBV3-2|-
CASSDSNTGRSYEQYF
TGTGCCAGCAGCGACTCCAATACGGGACGGAGTTACGAGCAGTACTTC
>15|TRBD1|TRBJ2-5|TRBV29-1|-
CSVGQGTGGGETQYF
TGCAGCGTTGGGCAGGGGACAGGGGGAGGTGAGACCCAGTACTTC
>18|TRBD2|TRBJ2-2|TRBV9|-
CASSVGTSGSGTPGELFF
TGTGCCAGCAGCGTAGGGACTAGCGGATCGGGGACCCCCGGGGAGCTGTTTTTT
>16|-|TRBJ1-5|TRBV15|-
CATSRDRWQTNQPQHF
TGTGCCACCAGCAGAGATAGGTGGCAGACAAATCAGCCCCAGCATTTT
>13|-|TRBJ1-1|TRBV6-5|-
CASQTEGDTEAFF
TGTGCCAGCCAAACGGAGGGGGACACTGAAGCTTTCTTT